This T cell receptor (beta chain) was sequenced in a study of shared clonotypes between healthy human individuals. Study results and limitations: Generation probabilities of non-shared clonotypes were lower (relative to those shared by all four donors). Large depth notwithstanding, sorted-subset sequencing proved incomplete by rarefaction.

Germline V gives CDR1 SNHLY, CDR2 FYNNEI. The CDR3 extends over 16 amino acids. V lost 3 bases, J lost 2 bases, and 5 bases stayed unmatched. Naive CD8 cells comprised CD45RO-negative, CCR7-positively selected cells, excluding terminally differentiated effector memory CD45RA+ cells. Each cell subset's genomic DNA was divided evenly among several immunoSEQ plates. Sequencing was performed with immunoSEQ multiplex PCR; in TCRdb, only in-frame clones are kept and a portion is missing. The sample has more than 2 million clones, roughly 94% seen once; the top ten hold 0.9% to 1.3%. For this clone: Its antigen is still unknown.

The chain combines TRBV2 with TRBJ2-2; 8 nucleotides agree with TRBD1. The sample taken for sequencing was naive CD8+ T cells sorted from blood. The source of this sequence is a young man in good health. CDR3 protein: CASSDPDRVNTGELFF. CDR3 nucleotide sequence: TGTGCCAGCAGTGACCCGGACAGGGTTAACACCGGGGAGCTGTTTTTT. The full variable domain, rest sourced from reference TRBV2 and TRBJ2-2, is EPEVTQTPSHQVTQMGQEVILRCVPISNHLYFYWYRQILGQKVEFLVSFYNNEISEKSEIFDDQFSVERPDGSNFTLKIRSTKLEDSAMYFCASSDPDRVNTGELFFGEGSRLTVL.